The 18 T cell receptor beta chains given below trace back to one sample, sequenced in a study of metastatic and nonmetastatic thyroid tumors. No patient had received any treatment before thyroid surgery. TCRdb ran MiXCR on the PCR reads. The table records under 95,000 clones, 8% to 9.5% of them present only once. The source material was blood. Receptors were obtained from a female donor with papillary thyroid cancer or a benign thyroid nodule (not recorded which). Some clones in this sample may be carry-over from other donors' samples.

The chain has TRBV5-1 and TRBJ2-3; 10 bases line up with TRBD2. The CDR3 runs 17 residues. Germline V gene sequence: CDR1 SGHRS, CDR2 YFSETQ. V lost 3 bases, J lost 5 bases, and 12 bases stayed unmatched. Here the CDR3 DNA reads TGCGCCAGCAGCTCCCTGGCCAGCGGGGGGGGCAAAGATACGCAGTATTTT. It is translated as CASSSLASGGGKDTQYF.

This clone showed up many times. The chain is built from TRBV12-3 or TRBV12-4 and TRBJ2-3, with a possible D match to TRBD1 (5 bases). The CDR3 contains 15 residues. The ends were cut back, 3 bases at V and 0 bases at J, with 10 bases in the middle. CDR3 DNA sequence: TGTGCCAGCAGTTTTAGACAGTCTAGCACAGATACGCAGTATTTT. Its protein product is CASSFRQSSTDTQYF.

This clone was counted at least ten times. The chain has TRBV9 and TRBJ1-2; the match to TRBD1 covers 9 bases. CDR1 is SGDLS and CDR2 is YYNGEE in the germline V gene. The V gene end was trimmed by 4 bases and the J gene end by 4 bases; junction bases not matched to a gene: 5. The CDR3 length is 14 residues. Here the CDR3 DNA reads TGTGCCAGCAGCCGGGACAGGGTCAGCTATGGCTACACCTTC. Encoded protein: CASSRDRVSYGYTF.

This clone occurred many times. V usage is TRBV7-6 and J usage is TRBJ1-3, with a tentative D call TRBD1 (5 bases). V lost 1 base, J lost 0 bases, and 10 bases lay in between. CDR1 and CDR2 from the germline V gene are SGHVS and FNYEAQ. The CDR3 loop spans 16 amino acids. The CDR3 DNA reads TGTGCCAGCAGCTTAGGACTGGGGGACTCTGGAAACACCATATATTTT. Translation: CASSLGLGDSGNTIYF.

The sample holds many counts of this clone. The chain employs TRBV2 and TRBJ2-2; D is perhaps TRBD1 (6 bases). Trimming removed 7 bases at V and 6 bases at J, with 15 bases between. The V gene's germline CDR1 is SNHLY and CDR2 FYNNEI. The CDR3 consists of 14 residues. The CDR3 DNA is TGTGCCAGCACCTTTATTACAGGGCCCGGGGAGCTGTTTTTT. Translating it yields CASTFITGPGELFF.

The V call is TRBV13, the J call TRBJ1-3, with 9 nucleotides matching TRBD1. The CDR3 runs 15 residues. V was clipped by 5 bases and J by 4 bases; unmatched bases: 6. Germline-derived CDR1 and CDR2 are PRHDT and FYEKMQ (reference sequence). The CDR3 DNA reads as TGTGCCAGCAGCGAACAGGGGGCAGAGGGAAACACCATATATTTT. Its translation is CASSEQGAEGNTIYF.

This clone was counted only a few times. A read error may explain this, as a much larger clone is one base away. The J gene is TRBJ1-2, the V gene TRBV6-5; 9 bases fit TRBD1. CDR3 length: 14 residues. CDR1 is MNHEY, CDR2 SVGAGI, per germline. In DNA, the CDR3 is TGCGCCAGCAGTAACAACAGGGGGCGCATCGGCTACACCTTC. It yields the protein CASSNNRGRIGYTF.

This clone was detected only once. The genes are TRBV20-1 and TRBJ1-1; TRBD1 matches 7 bases. CDR3 length: 13 residues. The V gene's germline CDR1 is DFQATT and CDR2 SNEGSKA (reference sequence). The J segment lost 1 base and the V segment lost 6 bases, leaving 5 bases of the junction unmatched. The CDR3 is CSARQGGNTEAFF. In nucleotides, the CDR3 is TGCAGTGCCCGACAGGGCGGGAACACTGAAGCTTTCTTT.

This clone was observed many times. The chain joins TRBV5-6 to TRBJ1-1; TRBD1 matches at 9 bases. The germline CDR1 and CDR2 sequences are SGHDT and YYEEEE. V was clipped by 0 bases and J by 4 bases; unmatched bases: 7. The CDR3 extends over 16 amino acids. The CDR3 region has the DNA TGTGCCAGCAGCTTGGCCGGGGACAGGGTAGGCACTGAAGCTTTCTTT. Protein product: CASSLAGDRVGTEAFF. The complete variable domain, with remaining parts taken from reference TRBV5-6 and TRBJ1-1, reads DAGVTQSPTHLIKTRGQQVTLRCSPKSGHDTVSWYQQALGQGPQFIFQYYEEEERQRGNFPDRFSGHQFPNYSSELNVNALLLGDSALYLCASSLAGDRVGTEAFFGQGTRLTVV.

This clone came up many times. This chain uses TRBV11-2 with TRBJ1-2; D unresolved. The germline V and J ends were trimmed by 3 bases and 8 bases, with 13 bases remaining between them. The CDR3 extends over 13 amino acids. CDR1 is SGHAT and CDR2 is FQNNGV in the germline V gene. The CDR3 region has the DNA TGTGCCAGCAGCTTGGGCCAATCGAGAGGCTACACCTTC. Protein product: CASSLGQSRGYTF.

This clone has at least ten counts. This rearrangement joins TRBV6-4 to TRBJ1-2, with a possible D match to TRBD1 (5 bases). This CDR3 comprises 13 residues. Trimming removed 5 bases from V and 4 bases from J, with 11 bases in between. The germline V gene has CDR1 MRHNA and CDR2 SNTAGT. As DNA, the CDR3 is TGTGCCAGCAGTAAAGGGGAATCCTATGGCTACACCTTC. Protein product: CASSKGESYGYTF.

This clone was counted many times. This sequence joins TRBV4-1 and TRBJ2-3; 10 bases match TRBD2. V trimming: 7 bases; J trimming: 2 bases; junction bases outside the gene matches: 6. This CDR3 is built from 15 residues. The germline V gene encodes CDR1 MGHRA and CDR2 YSYEKL. The CDR3 is CASKPSGGSTDTQYF. CDR3 nucleotide sequence: TGCGCCAGCAAGCCTAGCGGGGGATCCACAGATACGCAGTATTTT.

At least ten counts were recorded for this clone. This chain joins TRBV6-7 and TRBJ2-2, with TRBD1 matching 7 bases. Being an ORF, TRBV6-7 has a function that is uncertain. Unmatched junction bases numbered 1, after V lost 5 bases and J lost 1 base. The CDR3 has 14 residues. In DNA form, the CDR3 reads TGTGCCAGCAGTAACAGGGGGAACACCGGGGAGCTGTTTTTT. This gives the protein CASSNRGNTGELFF.

At least ten counts were recorded for this clone. This chain uses TRBV6-1 with TRBJ1-5; the match to TRBD1 covers 10 bases. Looked up from germline, CDR1 is MNHNS and CDR2 is SASEGT. Germline trimming cut 5 bases from V and 6 bases from J; bases unmatched to any gene: 1. This CDR3 region has 13 residues. This CDR3 reads CASSRTGGQPQHF. The CDR3 DNA is TGTGCCAGCAGTCGGACAGGGGGTCAGCCCCAGCATTTT.

The chain carries TRBV19 and TRBJ2-2; D gene unclear. This CDR3 region has 13 residues. V was clipped by 7 bases and J by 5 bases, with 11 bases between them. Germline CDR1 reads LNHDA; CDR2 reads SQIVND (reference sequence). This CDR3 reads CASKEWDTGELFF. The CDR3 DNA reads TGTGCCAGTAAAGAATGGGATACCGGGGAGCTGTTTTTT.

This clone has ten or more counts. V and J are TRBV3-1 and TRBJ2-2; D call uncertain. CDR1 is LGHDT and CDR2 is YNNKEL in the germline V gene (reference sequence). This CDR3 is built from 14 residues. Trimming removed 4 bases from V and 3 bases from J, with 9 bases in between. The CDR3 reads CASSPFADTGELFF. The CDR3 nucleotides are TGTGCCAGCAGCCCCTTCGCCGACACCGGGGAGCTGTTTTTT. Variable domain in full (rest from reference TRBV3-1 and TRBJ2-2): DTAVSQTPKYLVTQMGNDKSIKCEQNLGHDTMYWYKQDSKKFLKIMFSYNNKELIINETVPNRFSPKSPDKAHLNLHINSLELGDSAVYFCASSPFADTGELFFGEGSRLTVL.

Of note for this clone: A single base separates this from a much larger clone, so it may be a read error. The same CDR3 arises from other DNA sequences in this sample as well. This sequence joins TRBV6-2 or TRBV6-3 and TRBJ2-7; possibly TRBD1 or TRBD2 for D (5 bases each). The CDR3 has 15 residues. CDR1 MNHEY and CDR2 SVGEGT come from the germline V gene. CDR3 protein: CASSYSNLGVYEQYF. The DNA for the CDR3 is TGCGCCAGCAGTTACTCGAATCTGGGGGTCTACGAGCAGTACTTC.

This clone was recorded at least ten times. The V gene is TRBV27, the J gene TRBJ2-1; unclear D gene. This CDR3 is built from 13 residues. The V end was cut by 2 bases, the J end by 4 bases, with 6 bases between. Looked up from germline, CDR1 is MNHEY and CDR2 is SMNVEV (reference sequence). CDR3 sequence: CASSLEGYNEQFF. The CDR3 bases are TGTGCCAGCAGTTTAGAAGGTTACAATGAGCAGTTCTTC.